The 2 T cell receptor beta chains below all came from one sample that was sequenced in a study of blood T cell repertoires in COVID-19. Sequenced by immunoSEQ multiplex PCR; TCRdb stores in-frame clones only, minus some. The sample includes 400,000 or so clones, roughly 86% of them seen just once. Sequenced sample: PBMCs or T cells enriched from blood (not recorded which). The receptor set was obtained from a middle-aged woman with acute COVID-19.

As to this clone: The same CDR3 also results from other DNA sequences found in this sample. The chain has TRBV2 and TRBJ1-1, with no clear D. Per the germline V gene, CDR1 is SNHLY and CDR2 is FYNNEI. CDR3 size: 14 residues. V was cut by 6 bases and J by 2 bases, with 13 bases left in between. CDR3 nucleotides: TGTGCCAGCAGCGAATCGCGAGGAAACACTGAAGCTTTCTTT. Translation: CASSESRGNTEAFF.

The rearrangement links TRBV4-2 to TRBJ2-2; no definite D call. Trimming took 2 bases from V and 4 from J, leaving 5 bases between them. This CDR3 is 13 amino acids long. Per the germline V gene, CDR1 is LGHNA and CDR2 is YNFKEQ. The CDR3, as DNA: TGTGCCAGCAGCCAACCCTTCACCGGGGAGCTGTTTTTT. Its translation: CASSQPFTGELFF.